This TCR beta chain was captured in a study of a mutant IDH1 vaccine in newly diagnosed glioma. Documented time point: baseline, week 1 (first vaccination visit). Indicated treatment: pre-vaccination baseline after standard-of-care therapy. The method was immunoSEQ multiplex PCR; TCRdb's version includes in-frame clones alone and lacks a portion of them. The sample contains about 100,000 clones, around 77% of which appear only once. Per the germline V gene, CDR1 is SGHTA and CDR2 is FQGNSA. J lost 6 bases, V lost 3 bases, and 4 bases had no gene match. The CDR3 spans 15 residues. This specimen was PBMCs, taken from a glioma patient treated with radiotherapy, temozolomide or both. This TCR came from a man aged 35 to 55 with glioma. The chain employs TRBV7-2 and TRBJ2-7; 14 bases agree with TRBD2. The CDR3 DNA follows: TGTGCCAGCAGCTTCGGGACTAGCGGGGGTGCCGAGCAGTACTTC. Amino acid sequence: CASSFGTSGGAEQYF. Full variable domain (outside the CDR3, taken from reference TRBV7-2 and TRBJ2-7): GAGVSQSPSNKVTEKGKDVELRCDPISGHTALYWYRQSLGQGLEFLIYFQGNSAPDKSGLPSDRFSAERTGGSVSTLTIQRTQQEDSAVYLCASSFGTSGGAEQYFGPGTRLTVT.